The present entry profiles one T cell receptor beta chain with its context. Its antigen specificity is not known. No clone much larger than this one lies a single base away; base qualities are absent. The sample carries other DNA sequences with the same CDR3. The data belong to a study of T cell responses to AZD1222 COVID-19 vaccine (dated by TCRdb to about 2021). Context from the whole study: A total of 233 trial participants underwent TCR sequencing, of whom about 200 received two doses of AZD1222 and around 26 received two doses of the MenACWY control vaccine. Trial participants were enrolled by age into 18-55, 56-69 and 70-plus year subgroups, with around 140, 26 and 57 TCR-sequenced participants respectively.

The CDR3 regions of human TCRbeta chains were analyzed by immunosequencing. Regarding the original processing steps: TCRs in the repertoires were matched against a reference library of SARS-CoV-2-specific TCRs that had been generated with the MIRA antigen-specificity platform. Breadth meant the fraction of unique TCRs that were SARS-CoV-2-associated, whereas depth meant the fraction of total T cells that were SARS-CoV-2-associated. Each spike-specific TCR was assigned to its reactive spike region and to a CD4 or CD8 class using the MIRA data. Log10-transformed breadth and depth values were compared by one-way ANOVA with Sidak's multiple comparisons tests. Here the immuneACCESS table is served through TCRdb, limited to in-frame sequences with V and J called. Missing clones are a known gap in these copies; in checked studies unresolved V genes cover under half, and the rest lacks a known reason. The V and J calls and clone size were taken over from that table, and D and trimming were inferred from the DNA. The sample records some 170,000 clones, roughly nine tenths of which are singletons. The ten largest clones represent 4% to 5.5% of the sample.

The time point label corresponds to: baseline before first vaccination. The intended sense of this specimen's treatment or condition label: meningococcal conjugate vaccine given as trial control. Samples from vaccinated people were obtained from the UK trials COV001 and COV002, which included a single-blind randomized controlled phase 2/3 trial of AZD1222 (ChAdOx1 nCoV-19) in healthy adults. Trial participant PBMC samples were collected at day 0 and day 28 after the second dose for TCRbeta chain sequencing. The paper as a whole reports these results and caveats: CD4 TCRs associated with the vaccine covered the entire spike protein, and the dominant responses were in regions 160-218 and 743-854. Conclusions about previously exposed vaccinees were limited because only five to seven AZD1222 recipients were SARS-CoV-2 seropositive at baseline. Because no samples from the day 14 peak response were available, repertoires could be characterized only after the peak T cell response. Most participants were white British and females outnumbered males, and the authors suggested that clonal diversity may have been underestimated. The 56-69-year group was small, and its depth increase did not reach significance, likely because of low power. After two AZD1222 doses, spike-specific TCR breadth and depth were significantly higher than at day 0 and than in MenACWY recipients. Reportedly, almost half of the unique spike-specific TCRs recognized epitopes lying outside the regions that are mutated in the B.1.351 and B.1.1.7 variants.

The sequencing used peripheral blood, collected on day 0 of MenACWY control vaccination. The TCR comes from an adult in good health.

The sequence in DNA is TGTGCCTGGAGTGTAGGTCTGAACTATGGCTACACCTTC. Translated, this is CAWSVGLNYGYTF. Recombination linked TRBV30 to TRBJ1-2, with the D gene not clear enough to name. CDR1 and CDR2, per the germline V gene (reference sequence), are GTSNPN and SVGIG. The CDR3 runs 13 amino acids, cysteine and phenylalanine included. Of the read, only the CDR3 DNA is kept; its 39 bases are in frame from base 1. V was cut back by 0 bases and J by 2 bases, leaving a gap of 7 bases between them.